A selection of T cell receptor beta chains follows, all from one sample in a study of CXCR3-negative and CXCR3-positive naive CD8 T cells. TCRdb reworked the 5' RACE reads into one entry per CDR3 protein, no DNA. The sample table includes some 99,000 distinct CDR3 sequences. Sequences were obtained from naive CXCR3+ CD8+ T cells from blood. Every receptor here comes from a human donor in good health. Some clones in this sample may be carry-over from other donors' samples. Both conserved end residues are part of each CDR3.

>TRBV7-3|TRBJ2-7
CASSPGIGEQYF
>TRBV7-8|TRBJ2-7
CASSLGGRGFYEQYF
>TRBV20-1|TRBJ2-1
CSARRFPGLTDEQFF
>TRBV7-9|TRBJ2-7
CASSWEDRGYEQYF
>TRBV7-2|TRBJ2-4
CASSLEDEPRPHEDIQYF
>TRBV12-3/TRBV12-4|TRBJ1-1
CASRPGGTGRGKAFF
>TRBV28|TRBJ1-1
CASHRIEANTEAFF
>TRBV6-2/TRBV6-3|TRBJ2-7
CASSYSTGPYEQYF
>TRBV7-6|TRBJ1-5
CASSSSGSNQPQHF
>TRBV7-2|TRBJ2-7
CACGQGQAYEQYF
>TRBV12-3/TRBV12-4|TRBJ2-5
CASMDGTRETQYF